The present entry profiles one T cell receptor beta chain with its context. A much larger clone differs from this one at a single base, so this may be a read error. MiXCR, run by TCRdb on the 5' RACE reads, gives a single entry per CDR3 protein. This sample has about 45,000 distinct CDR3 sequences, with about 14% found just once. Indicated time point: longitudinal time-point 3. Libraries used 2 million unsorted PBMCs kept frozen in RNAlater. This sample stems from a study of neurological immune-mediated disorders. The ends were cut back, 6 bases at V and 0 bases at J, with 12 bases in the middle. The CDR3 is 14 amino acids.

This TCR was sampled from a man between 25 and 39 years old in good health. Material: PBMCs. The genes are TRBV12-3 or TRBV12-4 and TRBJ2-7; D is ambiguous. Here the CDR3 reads CASRALEISYEQYF. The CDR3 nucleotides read TGTGCCAGCAGAGCTCTAGAGATCTCCTACGAGCAGTACTTC.